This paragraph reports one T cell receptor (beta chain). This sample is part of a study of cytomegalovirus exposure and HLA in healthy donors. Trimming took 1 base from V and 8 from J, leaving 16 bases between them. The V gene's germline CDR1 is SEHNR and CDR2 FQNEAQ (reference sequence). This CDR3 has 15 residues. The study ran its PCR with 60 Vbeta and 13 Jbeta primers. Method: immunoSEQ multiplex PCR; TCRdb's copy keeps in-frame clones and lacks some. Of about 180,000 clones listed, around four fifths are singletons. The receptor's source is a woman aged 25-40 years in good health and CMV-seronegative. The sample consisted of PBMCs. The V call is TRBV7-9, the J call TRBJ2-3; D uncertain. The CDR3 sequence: CASSLVRGAVRTQYF. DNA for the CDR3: TGTGCCAGCAGCTTAGTACGAGGCGCGGTTCGTACGCAGTATTTT.